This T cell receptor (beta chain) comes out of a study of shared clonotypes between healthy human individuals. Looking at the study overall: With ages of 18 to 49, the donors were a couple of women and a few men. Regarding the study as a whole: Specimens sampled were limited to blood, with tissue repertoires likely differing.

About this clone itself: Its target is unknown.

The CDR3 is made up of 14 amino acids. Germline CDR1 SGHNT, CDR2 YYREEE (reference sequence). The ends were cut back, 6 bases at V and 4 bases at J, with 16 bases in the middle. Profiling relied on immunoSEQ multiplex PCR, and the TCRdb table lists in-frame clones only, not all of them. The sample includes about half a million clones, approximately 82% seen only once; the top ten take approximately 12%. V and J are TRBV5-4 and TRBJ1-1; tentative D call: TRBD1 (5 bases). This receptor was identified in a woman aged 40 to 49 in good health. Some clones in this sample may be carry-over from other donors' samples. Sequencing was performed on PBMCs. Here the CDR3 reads CASTKSGGATEAFF. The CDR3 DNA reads TGTGCCAGCACCAAAAGTGGGGGAGCCACTGAAGCTTTCTTT.